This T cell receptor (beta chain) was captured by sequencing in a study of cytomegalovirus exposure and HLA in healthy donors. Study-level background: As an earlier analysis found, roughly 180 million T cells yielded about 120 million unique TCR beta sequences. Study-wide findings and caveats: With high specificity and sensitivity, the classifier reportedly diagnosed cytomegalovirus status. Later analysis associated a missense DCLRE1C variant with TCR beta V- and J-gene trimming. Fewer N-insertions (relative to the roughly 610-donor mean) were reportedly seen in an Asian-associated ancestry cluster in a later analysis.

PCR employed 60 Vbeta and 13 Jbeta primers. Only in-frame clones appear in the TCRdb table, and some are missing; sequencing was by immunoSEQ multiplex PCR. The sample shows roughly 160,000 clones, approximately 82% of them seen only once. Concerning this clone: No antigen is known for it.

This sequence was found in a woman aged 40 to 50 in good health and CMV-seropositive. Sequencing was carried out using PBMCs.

The CDR3 is CASSPLYTGGVETQYF. The DNA of the CDR3 is TGCGCCAGCAGCCCCCTTTATACAGGGGGGGTAGAGACCCAGTACTTC. The chain recombines TRBV4-1 with TRBJ2-5; D possibly corresponds to TRBD1 (8 bases). CDR3 length equals 16 residues. Germline-derived CDR1 and CDR2 are MGHRA and YSYEKL. V lost 4 bases to trimming and J lost 4 bases, with 19 bases between them.